This T cell receptor beta chain was sequenced for a study of T cell changes during pregnancy in multiple sclerosis. In germline, CDR1 is SGDLS, CDR2 YYNGEE. Germline trimming cut 0 bases from V and 5 bases from J; bases unmatched to any gene: 5. The CDR3 loop spans 15 amino acids. Some clones are missing from TCRdb's copy, which holds only in-frame ones; the method was immunoSEQ multiplex PCR. The sample includes tens of thousands of clones, roughly 90% of them seen just once. This rearrangement joins TRBV9 to TRBJ1-5; 7 bases fit TRBD1. The material was peripheral blood, obtained in the first trimester of pregnancy. This sequence was found in a female donor with multiple sclerosis, enrolled in a pregnancy study. CDR3 nucleotide sequence: TGTGCCAGCAGCGTAGGGACAGGCTTTGATCAGCCCCAGCATTTT. Translation: CASSVGTGFDQPQHF.